These 11 T cell receptor beta chains share one sample of origin, sequenced in a study of T cell repertoires in cytomegalovirus infection. MiXCR was run by TCRdb on the reads, yielding one entry per CDR3 protein. There are roughly 600,000 distinct CDR3 sequences in the sample; approximately 25% occur only once, and 7.5% to 9% lies in the top ten. The sequencing input was CD8+ T cells from PBMCs. These receptor sequences come from a human donor in good health (CMV status not recorded). Some clones in this sample may be carry-over from other donors' samples.

In its sample, this clonotype was seen a few times. The chain employs TRBV15 and TRBJ2-7; D is possibly TRBD1 (5 bases). The V end lost 0 bases, the J end lost 10 bases, and 19 bases lay between the germline ends. Germline V gene data show CDR1 as LNHNV and CDR2 as YYDKDF (reference sequence). The CDR3 totals 15 residues. The CDR3 DNA sequence: TGTGCCACCAGCAGAGATAGTAACAGGCGTCTGGAACAGTACTTC. Translation: CATSRDSNRRLEQYF. The complete variable domain, with remaining parts taken from reference TRBV15 and TRBJ2-7, reads DAMVIQNPRYQVTQFGKPVTLSCSQTLNHNVMYWYQQKSSQAPKLLFHYYDKDFNNEADTPDNFQSRRPNTSFCFLDIRSPGLGDTAMYLCATSRDSNRRLEQYFGPGTRLTVT.

This clonotype came up many times. The V gene is TRBV11-3, the J gene TRBJ2-2; possibly TRBD2 for D (7 bases). Germline CDR1 reads SGHNT; CDR2 reads YENEEA. V lost 2 bases to trimming and J lost 4 bases, with 14 bases between them. This CDR3 contains 16 residues. CDR3 nucleotides: TGTGCCAGCAGCTTATTTCCAGGGGAGGGCACCGGGGAGCTGTTTTTT. Protein product: CASSLFPGEGTGELFF.

This sequence joins TRBV28 and TRBJ1-4, with 9 bases identical to TRBD1. Germline V CDR1 and CDR2: MDHEN, SYDVKM. This CDR3 region has 16 residues. The junction had 13 bases not matched to a gene; V was cut back by 10 bases and J by 4 bases. In DNA form, the CDR3 reads TGTGCCACACCGGAGGACAGGGGTCGATTTAATGAAAAACTGTTTTTT. It is translated as CATPEDRGRFNEKLFF.

This clonotype came up a few times. The V and J genes are TRBV24-1 and TRBJ2-7; 7 bases match TRBD2. Germline loops: CDR1 KGHDR, CDR2 SFDVKD. The V gene end was trimmed by 4 bases and the J gene end by 5 bases; junction bases not matched to a gene: 13. This CDR3 comprises 16 residues. The CDR3 reads CATSDPSGEASNEQYV. In DNA, the CDR3 is TGTGCCACCAGTGACCCAAGCGGGGAGGCCAGCAACGAGCAGTACGTC.

This chain links TRBV29-1 with TRBJ2-7; 9 nucleotides agree with TRBD1. Trimming took 1 base from V and 3 from J; bases not matched to a gene: 13. This CDR3 contains 17 residues. The germline V gene has CDR1 SQVTM and CDR2 ANQGSEA. Here the CDR3 reads CSVEATTTGTGIYEQYF. The CDR3 region has the DNA TGCAGCGTTGAAGCCACTACAACCGGGACAGGGATCTACGAGCAGTACTTC.

In the case of this clonotype: Given a much more abundant clone one base away, this may be a read error. The rearrangement uses TRBV28 and TRBJ1-6, with D perhaps matching TRBD1 (6 bases). Germline CDR1 reads MDHEN; CDR2 reads SYDVKM. CDR3 length: 15 amino acids. The CDR3 protein is CVSSLELQGSSPLHF. The CDR3 DNA reads as TGTGTCAGCAGTTTAGAGCTGCAGGGGAGTTCACCCCTCCACTTT.

This clonotype has just a few counts. The chain uses TRBV7-6 and TRBJ1-3; D is possibly TRBD1 (5 bases). This CDR3 contains 17 residues. Germline-derived CDR1 and CDR2 are SGHVS and FNYEAQ. V dropped 3 bases and J dropped 3 bases, with 18 bases sitting between them. CDR3 sequence (DNA): TGTGCCAGCAGCTTCCAACCGGGACCGCGACTTGGAAACACCATATATTTT. Translation: CASSFQPGPRLGNTIYF.

This clonotype occurred a few times. The chain employs TRBV15 and TRBJ2-3, with 8 bases that match TRBD1. V shed 0 bases, J shed 3 bases, and the junction held 8 bases outside the gene matches. Germline assignment: CDR1 LNHNV and CDR2 YYDKDF (reference sequence). This CDR3 region has 17 residues. The CDR3 sequence is CATSRDLTGVVTDTQYF. The CDR3 region has the DNA TGTGCCACCAGCAGAGACCTGACAGGGGTTGTAACAGATACGCAGTATTTT.

Worth noting for this clonotype: An end of the junction does not agree with germline; a read error may underlie this. The V gene is TRBV7-7, the J gene TRBJ2-3; no clear D gene. The CDR3 runs to 15 residues. Germline V CDR1 and CDR2: SSHAT, FNYEAQ (reference sequence). The CDR3 here is CASSDSLAITDTQYF. DNA of the CDR3: TGTGCTAGCAGTGACTCCTTGGCAATCACAGATACGCAGTATTTT.

The chain links TRBV10-3 to TRBJ1-1; D not certain. The germline V gene encodes CDR1 ENHRY and CDR2 SYGVKD. Trimming removed 5 bases from V and 5 bases from J, with 12 bases in between. CDR3 length: 13 amino acids. DNA for the CDR3: TGTGCCATCAGTATTGGGGAAGAAACTGAAGCTTTCTTT. Its translation is CAISIGEETEAFF.

This chain links TRBV7-6 with TRBJ2-7, with 8 bases identical to TRBD1. The CDR3 runs to 12 residues. CDR1 is SGHVS, CDR2 FNYEAQ, per germline. Trimming at V came to 5 bases and at J to 6 bases, leaving 3 bases not matched to a gene. The CDR3 loop reads CASSETGVEQYF. DNA for the CDR3: TGTGCCAGCAGCGAGACAGGGGTCGAGCAGTACTTC.